This is a list of T cell receptor beta chains from one sample in a study of long-term antiretroviral therapy in people with HIV. Only in-frame clones appear in the TCRdb table, and some are missing; sequencing was by immunoSEQ multiplex PCR. The sample has about 27,000 clones, 75% to 90% seen once. This material consisted of unsorted PBMCs, taken 2.3 years after starting antiretroviral therapy. All receptors come from a man aged 35 to 55 with HIV. The conserved cysteine and the conserved F or W are not part of the CDR3 here.

v_gene: TRBV6-5
j_gene: TRBJ1-2
CDR3aa: ASSQARGSNYGYT

v_gene: TRBV28
j_gene: TRBJ1-2
CDR3aa: ASSTPGTGNGYT

v_gene: TRBV9
j_gene: TRBJ2-1
CDR3aa: ASSVGGGAYNEQF

v_gene: TRBV29-1
j_gene: TRBJ2-1
CDR3aa: SVLHASEQF

v_gene: TRBV13
j_gene: TRBJ2-7
CDR3aa: ASSLGQGARYEQY

v_gene: TRBV27
j_gene: TRBJ2-7
CDR3aa: ASSLGGRMTYEQY

v_gene: TRBV5-1
j_gene: TRBJ2-5
CDR3aa: ASSLEGGSPQETQY

v_gene: TRBV2
j_gene: TRBJ1-5
CDR3aa: ASSAWTDSNQPQH

v_gene: TRBV13
j_gene: TRBJ2-7
CDR3aa: ASSPRILGGAFYEQY

v_gene: TRBV6-1
j_gene: TRBJ2-2
CDR3aa: ASRPGTGGTGELF

v_gene: TRBV7-9
j_gene: TRBJ2-7
CDR3aa: ASSLGVGYEQY

v_gene: TRBV4-1
j_gene: TRBJ1-1
CDR3aa: ASSQLNRGLGTEAF

v_gene: TRBV11-3
j_gene: TRBJ2-1
CDR3aa: ASSLAGGYGDEQF

v_gene: TRBV29-1
j_gene: TRBJ2-1
CDR3aa: SATGGSYNEQF

v_gene: TRBV6-5
j_gene: TRBJ2-7
CDR3aa: ASASGQGFYEQY

v_gene: TRBV7-3
j_gene: TRBJ2-1
CDR3aa: ASSLGTSDYNEQF

v_gene: TRBV10-3
j_gene: TRBJ1-5
CDR3aa: AISVRNGPNQPQH

v_gene: TRBV11-2
j_gene: TRBJ2-1
CDR3aa: ASSLGPPSGEQF

v_gene: TRBV27
j_gene: TRBJ2-2
CDR3aa: ASSFTQGPGELF

v_gene: TRBV28
j_gene: TRBJ2-2
CDR3aa: ASNHGRWNTGELF

v_gene: TRBV15
j_gene: TRBJ2-7
CDR3aa: ATSPSGYEQY

v_gene: TRBV7-2
j_gene: TRBJ2-1
CDR3aa: ASSLSSGSFNEQF

v_gene: TRBV11-2
j_gene: TRBJ1-4
CDR3aa: ASSRGATGGSNEKLF

v_gene: TRBV10-2
j_gene: TRBJ1-5
CDR3aa: ASSSRTGSSNQPQH

v_gene: TRBV29-1
j_gene: TRBJ2-3
CDR3aa: SVEGTDITSTDTQY

v_gene: TRBV19
j_gene: TRBJ2-2
CDR3aa: ASSLLAGGDTGELF

v_gene: TRBV6-5
j_gene: TRBJ1-3
CDR3aa: ASSYSTREGNTIY

v_gene: TRBV5-1
j_gene: TRBJ2-7
CDR3aa: ASSLGGTDSYEQY

v_gene: TRBV4-1
j_gene: TRBJ1-5
CDR3aa: ASSQDQNQPQH

v_gene: TRBV19
j_gene: TRBJ2-1
CDR3aa: ASSRSWTDGNEQF

v_gene: TRBV29-1
j_gene: TRBJ1-2
CDR3aa: SVEDNYGYT

v_gene: TRBV5-8
j_gene: TRBJ1-1
CDR3aa: ASRAEGNTEAF

v_gene: TRBV19
j_gene: TRBJ1-5
CDR3aa: ASSIESGRAQH

v_gene: TRBV19
j_gene: TRBJ1-5
CDR3aa: ASSIQTDYSNQPQH

v_gene: TRBV5-6
j_gene: TRBJ1-3
CDR3aa: ASSLGPARVIY

v_gene: TRBV15
j_gene: TRBJ1-5
CDR3aa: ATDGPGNSNQPQH

v_gene: TRBV9
j_gene: TRBJ1-6
CDR3aa: ASSVKSGSPLH

v_gene: TRBV7-9
j_gene: TRBJ1-4
CDR3aa: ASSLGSPNEKLF

v_gene: TRBV29-1
j_gene: TRBJ2-7
CDR3aa: SVESGEAYGQY

v_gene: TRBV19
j_gene: TRBJ2-2
CDR3aa: ASIATGGRNTGELF

v_gene: TRBV2
j_gene: TRBJ2-3
CDR3aa: ASSEPFGQDTDTQY

v_gene: TRBV6-5
j_gene: TRBJ1-2
CDR3aa: ASRDKGSYT

v_gene: TRBV27
j_gene: TRBJ1-5
CDR3aa: ASGQRNQPQH

v_gene: TRBV2
j_gene: TRBJ2-1
CDR3aa: ASSEPGLRANEQF

v_gene: TRBV28
j_gene: TRBJ2-7
CDR3aa: ASSFPERRESEQY

v_gene: TRBV9
j_gene: TRBJ1-2
CDR3aa: ASSPGTTGRNYGYT

v_gene: TRBV19
j_gene: TRBJ1-1
CDR3aa: ASSSRTELNTEAF

v_gene: TRBV7-6
j_gene: TRBJ2-1
CDR3aa: ASSHSSGRPSYNEQF

v_gene: TRBV5-5
j_gene: TRBJ1-1
CDR3aa: ASSLAGYSNTEAF

v_gene: TRBV2
j_gene: TRBJ2-7
CDR3aa: ASKVPGQGGHEQY

v_gene: TRBV6-1
j_gene: TRBJ1-2
CDR3aa: ASSARDRGIYGYT

v_gene: TRBV11-3
j_gene: TRBJ2-2
CDR3aa: ASSPGLAGVGGELF

v_gene: TRBV4-2
j_gene: TRBJ2-2
CDR3aa: ASSQALAGGPGELF

v_gene: TRBV10-3
j_gene: TRBJ1-2
CDR3aa: AISETADSIYGYT

v_gene: TRBV7-8
j_gene: TRBJ1-1
CDR3aa: ASSLQGELTEAF

v_gene: TRBV11-2
j_gene: TRBJ2-3
CDR3aa: ASSPQGLRADTQY

v_gene: TRBV19
j_gene: TRBJ2-2
CDR3aa: ASSTRNRDYHTGELF

v_gene: TRBV19
j_gene: TRBJ2-2
CDR3aa: ASMELTGFPGELF